The TCR beta chain under discussion was sequenced for a study of blood T cell repertoires in COVID-19 (dated by TCRdb to about 2020). General notes on the study: Samples from collaborators originated in the United States, Italy and Spain and spanned both the acute and convalescent phases of COVID-19. The material from the prospective study consisted of cDNA or gDNA derived from T cells, B-cell-depleted T cells, or PBMCs. Sample metadata almost always included a de-identified subject ID, COVID-19 status, age in years and sex. The samples were drawn from two sources: the first 160 participants of the ongoing ImmuneRACE study, and 1,000 to 1,500 subjects contributed by 6 global collaborators. Where available, HLA class I and class II types were taken from metadata supplied by the sample provider and were not determined by assay-based typing. Deeply sampled blood TCRbeta repertoires from subjects exposed to, actively infected with, or recovered from COVID-19 were included in the dataset. The repertoires were made available in a free public database intended to serve as a resource for research on the immune response to SARS-CoV-2.

The CDR3, from cysteine to phenylalanine, totals 13 residues. Left in the record is the CDR3 DNA by itself, 39 bases read in frame from the first base. V and J lose 3 bases and 2 bases, and a span of 8 bases separates them. CDR1 and CDR2 were assigned from the germline V gene (reference sequence) as DFQATT and SNEGSKA. On the study overall, not on this receptor specifically: Clinical and demographic metadata were provided uncurated, with the amount varying by source and participant.

TCRbeta CDR3 regions were amplified from genomic DNA by means of the immunoSEQ Assay, a bias-controlled multiplex PCR. In the source study's methods: Within the assay, amplification of reference gene primers was used to estimate how many nucleated cells each sample contained. To quantify the absolute abundance of each unique TCRbeta CDR3 rearrangement, sequence reads were collapsed and filtered. For each sample, productive Simpson clonality was calculated as the square root of Simpson's diversity index across productive rearrangements. Here the immuneACCESS table is served through TCRdb, limited to in-frame sequences with V and J called. Missing clones are a known gap in these copies; in checked studies unresolved V genes cover under half, and the rest lacks a known reason. V, J and clone size derive from that table, while D and trimming were established from the DNA sequence. For this sample the table gives 210,000 or so clones, of which around 88% were detected only once. The ten largest clones capture 1.5% of the sample.

Each collaborating institution followed its own protocols to collect whole blood in K2EDTA tubes. For TCRbeta analysis, collaborators shipped samples as frozen whole blood, isolated PBMCs, or DNA extracted from either of those sample types. This clone has only a few counts. Its antigen remains unidentified. No base qualities exist here, and no much larger clone lies one base off it. The clonotype comes from a man in his late teens or twenties with active or convalescent COVID-19. Sequences were obtained from peripheral blood. The chain couples TRBV20-1 to TRBJ2-1, with an unclear D gene assignment. Read as DNA, the sequence is TGCAGTGCTAGTTTCTCAGCCTACAATGAGCAGTTCTTC. It translates as CSASFSAYNEQFF.